The 3 T cell receptor beta chains reported below all come from one sample, sequenced in a study of OX40 agonist ivuxolimab in advanced cancers. Profiled with immunoSEQ multiplex PCR; TCRdb holds only in-frame clones, not every one. Among tens of thousands of clones listed, about 87% were seen once. The sequencing used CD4+ or CD8+ T cells sorted from blood, collected in a trial of the OX40 agonist ivuxolimab. These receptors were obtained from an adult with an advanced solid tumor such as melanoma, head and neck, liver or kidney cancer.

This chain connects TRBV9 to TRBJ2-1; D is uncertain. The V end lost 4 bases, the J end lost 5 bases, and 22 bases lay between the germline ends. The CDR3 sequence is 17 residues long. In germline, CDR1 is SGDLS, CDR2 YYNGEE. In DNA, the CDR3 is TGTGCCAGCAGCCCGTGGTTAGCTTCCCGCGAAAACAATGAGCAGTTCTTC. It codes for CASSPWLASRENNEQFF.

The chain joins TRBV2 to TRBJ1-1; no firm D call. CDR1 SNHLY and CDR2 FYNNEI come from the germline V gene. The V and J ends lost 10 bases and 8 bases respectively, with 20 bases between them. There are 13 residues in the CDR3. The CDR3 DNA reads as TGTGCCACCCCTGACGGGGTACGCCCCGAAGCTTTCTTT. It specifies CATPDGVRPEAFF.

V and J are TRBV7-8 and TRBJ2-7; 10 nucleotides line up with TRBD2. Germline trimming cut 5 bases from V and 4 bases from J; bases unmatched to any gene: 5. CDR1 SGHVS and CDR2 FQNEAQ come from the germline V gene. The CDR3 length is 14 residues. CDR3: CASSHSGGVYEQYF. CDR3 nucleotides: TGTGCCAGCAGCCACAGCGGGGGGGTGTACGAGCAGTACTTC.